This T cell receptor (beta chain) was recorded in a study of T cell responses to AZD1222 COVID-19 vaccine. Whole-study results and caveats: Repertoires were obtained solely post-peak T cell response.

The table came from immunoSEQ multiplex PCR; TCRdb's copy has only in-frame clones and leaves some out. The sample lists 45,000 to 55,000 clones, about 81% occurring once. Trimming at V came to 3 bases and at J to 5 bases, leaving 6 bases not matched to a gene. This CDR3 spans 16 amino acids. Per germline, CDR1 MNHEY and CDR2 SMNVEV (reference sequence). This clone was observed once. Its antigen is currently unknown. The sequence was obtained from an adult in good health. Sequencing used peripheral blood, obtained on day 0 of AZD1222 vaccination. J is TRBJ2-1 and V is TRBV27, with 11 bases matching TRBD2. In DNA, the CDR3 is TGTGCCAGCAGTTTGCTACTAGCGGGAGAAAACAATGAGCAGTTCTTC. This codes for CASSLLLAGENNEQFF.